Shown below are 5 T cell receptor beta chains from a single sample sequenced in a study of T cell repertoires in cytomegalovirus infection. Each CDR3 protein is one row after TCRdb ran MiXCR on the reads. The sample has hundreds of thousands of distinct CDR3 sequences, about 33% seen once; the top ten hold around 11%. No cognate antigen is known for these TCRs. Here the sequenced sample was cultured CD8+ T cells from PBMCs, taken from culture after CMV antigen stimulation. These receptors came from a human donor in good health (CMV status not recorded). Some clones in this sample may be carry-over from other donors' samples.

The J gene is TRBJ2-7, the V gene TRBV27; no definite D call. Trimming cost V 4 bases and J 2 bases, with 9 bases left between them. Germline V gene data show CDR1 as MNHEY and CDR2 as SMNVEV (reference sequence). This CDR3 has 13 amino acids. The CDR3 bases are TGTGCCAGCAGTTATGGACCAGCCTACGAGCAGTACGTC. Its translation is CASSYGPAYEQYV.

The J gene is TRBJ1-5, the V gene TRBV19; D ambiguous. CDR3 length: 15 residues. Germline CDR1 reads LNHDA; CDR2 reads SQIVND (reference sequence). Trimming shortened V by 5 bases and J by 2 bases, and 13 bases separated the two germline ends. In nucleotides, the CDR3 is TGTGCCAGTAGTCTGGGCGCCTGGGGCAATCAGCCCCAGCATTTT. Encoded protein: CASSLGAWGNQPQHF.

This chain connects TRBV27 to TRBJ1-1; TRBD1 might be the D (5 bases). CDR3 length: 15 residues. Trimming left V 5 bases short and J 2 bases short, with 15 bases between. Germline CDR1 is MNHEY and CDR2 is SMNVEV (reference sequence). The CDR3 sequence is CASSIWGRDNTEAFF. The CDR3 DNA reads TGTGCCAGCAGTATATGGGGACGGGATAACACTGAAGCTTTCTTT.

This clonotype was counted at least ten times. The genes are TRBV7-2 and TRBJ1-5; D possibly corresponds to TRBD1 (5 bases). Germline values: CDR1 SGHTA, CDR2 FQGNSA. The germline V and J ends were trimmed by 1 base and 4 bases, with 11 bases remaining between them. This CDR3 is built from 15 residues. CDR3: CASSLVFRENQPQHF. The DNA for the CDR3 is TGTGCCAGCAGCTTAGTATTCAGGGAGAATCAGCCCCAGCATTTT.

This chain uses TRBV27 with TRBJ2-7, with a tentative D call TRBD1 (6 bases). The V gene lost 5 bases and the J gene lost 6 bases, with 14 bases spanning the gap. Germline V gene data show CDR1 as MNHEY and CDR2 as SMNVEV (reference sequence). The CDR3 runs to 13 residues. The CDR3 reads CASSRGIRGEQYV. The CDR3 region has the DNA TGTGCCAGCAGTAGGGGGATAAGGGGCGAGCAGTACGTC.